A single sample is the source of the 7 T cell receptor beta chains below, sequenced in a study of T cells in localized non-small cell lung cancer (dated by TCRdb to the early 2020s). Library generation was performed with the immunoSEQ multiplex PCR assay. TCRdb retrieved this table from immuneACCESS and kept in-frame rearrangements only. Not all clones are present; in checked studies, unresolved V genes account for under half, and no reason is known for the remainder. In this sample the table shows 35,000 to 45,000 clones, around 79% of which occur a single time. The top ten clonotypes cover roughly 36% of the sample. The source was PBMCs, collected before any cancer treatment. Receptors originate from a woman aged 35 to 70 with stage II squamous cell lung carcinoma.

This chain connects TRBV6-1 to TRBJ2-1, with D maybe TRBD2 (6 bases). The V gene's germline CDR1 is MNHNS and CDR2 SASEGT. CDR3 length: 14 residues. Between the trimmed V and J ends, which lost 8 bases and 7 bases, there was a span of 18 bases. For the CDR3, the DNA is TGTGCCAGCGAGAGGGGACTGCTACAAAATGAGCAGTTCTTC. Residues: CASERGLLQNEQFF.

The chain has TRBV11-1 and TRBJ1-1; D gene ambiguous. The V gene's germline CDR1 is SGHAT and CDR2 FQDESV (reference sequence). Trimming took 7 bases from V and 1 from J, leaving 19 bases between them. The CDR3 runs 16 residues. The CDR3, as DNA: TGTGCCAGCACCGACATCGGGAACTACCGGAACACTGAAGCTTTCTTT. Its protein product is CASTDIGNYRNTEAFF.

The chain carries TRBV6-5 and TRBJ2-5; 9 nucleotides align to TRBD1. V shed 0 bases, J shed 4 bases, and the junction held 3 bases outside the gene matches. Germline V CDR1 and CDR2: MNHEY, SVGAGI. This CDR3 contains 15 residues. For the CDR3, the DNA is TGTGCCAGCAGTTACTCAAGACAGGGGGGAGAGACCCAGTACTTC. Residues: CASSYSRQGGETQYF.

This rearrangement joins TRBV28 to TRBJ2-7, with 12 bases aligning to TRBD1. Germline V gene lookup returns CDR1 MDHEN and CDR2 SYDVKM. V gave up 6 bases and J gave up 3 bases; unmatched junction bases: 9. The CDR3 runs 16 residues. As DNA, the CDR3 is TGTGCCAGCAGCCCCGGGACAGGGGGCTCACTCTACGAGCAGTACTTC. Residues: CASSPGTGGSLYEQYF.

The rearrangement links TRBV6-5 to TRBJ1-3; no definite D call. Germline loops: CDR1 MNHEY, CDR2 SVGAGI. Trimming removed 0 bases from V and 5 bases from J, with 11 bases in between. The CDR3 loop spans 15 amino acids. CDR3 nucleotides: TGTGCCAGCAGTTACTCGGAACGGCTTAGAAACACCATATATTTT. Translating gives CASSYSERLRNTIYF.

The sample holds a few counts of this clone. J is TRBJ2-3 and V is TRBV4-3; D is uncertain. V lost 0 bases to trimming and J lost 5 bases, with 12 bases between them. The CDR3 length is 15 residues. In germline, CDR1 is LGHNA, CDR2 YSLEER. The CDR3: CASSQDHSRVDTQYF. CDR3 sequence (DNA): TGCGCCAGCAGCCAAGATCACTCCCGCGTAGATACGCAGTATTTT.

This clone was seen a handful of times. The chain carries TRBV4-1 and TRBJ1-5, with D perhaps matching TRBD1 (5 bases). This CDR3 is 17 amino acids long. V was clipped by 0 bases and J by 0 bases, with 12 bases between them. CDR1 MGHRA and CDR2 YSYEKL come from the germline V gene. CDR3 in amino acids: CASSQEARQGSNQPQHF. CDR3 nucleotides: TGCGCCAGCAGCCAAGAGGCTAGGCAGGGTAGCAATCAGCCCCAGCATTTT.